One and the same sample provided the 2 T cell receptor beta chains below, sequenced in a study of CD8+ T cells in alopecia areata (dated by TCRdb to the late 2010s). This specimen's time point label, interpreted: baseline before oral tofacitinib. The library came from the immunoSEQ multiplex PCR assay. For TCR sequencing, RNA was extracted from every sample and reverse transcribed into cDNA to serve as template. TCRdb carries this immuneACCESS record with in-frame sequences only. Its versions omit some clonotypes, under half of them owing to an unresolved V gene in the studies checked, with the rest unexplained. Within this sample are 110,000 to 150,000 clones, with about 47% of them counted one time only. The top ten hold roughly 0.99% of the sample. Material: CD4+ T cells sorted from blood, obtained at week 0. These receptors were obtained from a human donor with alopecia areata.

This clone was counted between two and nine times. The J gene is TRBJ1-2, the V gene TRBV29-1; D is possibly TRBD1 (5 bases). The CDR3 covers 15 residues. CDR1 and CDR2 (germline): SQVTM, ANQGSEA. The V end lost 3 bases, the J end lost 1 base, and 15 bases lay between the germline ends. As DNA, the CDR3 is TGCAGCGTTGAGGGGTACCGGGGCCTTAACTATGGCTACACCTTC. Translation: CSVEGYRGLNYGYTF.

V gene TRBV7-6 combines with J gene TRBJ1-2; D not certain. The germline V gene has CDR1 SGHVS and CDR2 FNYEAQ. V shed 4 bases and J shed 0 bases, with 3 bases lying between them. CDR3 length: 12 amino acids. CDR3 coding DNA: TGTGCCAGCAGCTCGACTAACTATGGCTACACCTTC. Its translation: CASSSTNYGYTF.